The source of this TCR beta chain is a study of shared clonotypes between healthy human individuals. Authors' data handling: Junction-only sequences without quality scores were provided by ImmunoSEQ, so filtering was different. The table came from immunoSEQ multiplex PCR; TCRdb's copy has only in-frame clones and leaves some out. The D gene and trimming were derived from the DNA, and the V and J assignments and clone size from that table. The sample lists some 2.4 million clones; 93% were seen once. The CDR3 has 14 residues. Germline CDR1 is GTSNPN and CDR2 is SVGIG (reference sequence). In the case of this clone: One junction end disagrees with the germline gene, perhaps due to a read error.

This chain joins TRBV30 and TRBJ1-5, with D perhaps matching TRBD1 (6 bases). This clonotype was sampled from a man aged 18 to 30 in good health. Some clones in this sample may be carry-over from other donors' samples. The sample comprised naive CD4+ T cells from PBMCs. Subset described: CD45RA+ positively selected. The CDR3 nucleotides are TGTGCCTGGAGTGGTACAGGGACGGGTCAGCTCCAGCATTTT. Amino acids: CAWSGTGTGQLQHF.